The rows below give T cell receptor beta chains drawn from one sample of a study of technical replicates of blood from several donors. Libraries were prepared by immunoSEQ multiplex PCR; TCRdb keeps only in-frame clonotypes and omits some of them. Of tens of thousands of clones in the sample, around nine tenths were seen once. Sequenced input: T cells isolated from PBMCs. These receptor sequences come from a human donor in good health. The CDR3 runs from the conserved cysteine through the conserved F or W.

V gene,CDR3 protein
TRBV28,CASSSLEKDRDLYEQYF
TRBV5-6,CASSLTGGHEQYF
TRBV27,CASSLTGRDQPQHF
TRBV7-3,CASRLTGQETQYF
TRBV7-3,CASSLHAGLNTEAFF
TRBV11-2,CASSLGRVGLYGYTF
TRBV7-3,CASSFTQGGSYTF
TRBV19,CASRSGRNNEQFF
TRBV5-4,CASSLDGGRETQYF
TRBV5-4,CASSPYDRDYTF
TRBV7-2,CASRPGLAGSDTQYF
TRBV19,CASSISGYLNQETQYF
TRBV5-3,CARSLNSLDGLVDYGYTF
TRBV7-9,CASSRLETQYF
TRBV7-6,CASSPRPGELFF
TRBV6-6,CASSYSTATNEKLFF
TRBV10-3,CASKGLAGPEDTQYF
TRBV6-5,CASSYVASGIETQYF
TRBV19,CASMGEGAYEQYF
TRBV30,CAWSLGAGDGDTQYF
TRBV19,CATQREAHTGELFF
TRBV5-6,CASSSLTAGHEQFF
TRBV19,CASSHRDSRVEQYF
TRBV4-3,CASSQLAERTDTQYF